These 29 T cell receptor beta chains were sequenced from one sample in a study of CD8+ T cells in alopecia areata. It was cDNA, reverse transcribed from extracted RNA, that served as the sequencing template. The assay was immunoSEQ multiplex PCR, and TCRdb's table has in-frame clones only and misses some. The profile shows about 190,000 clones, 45% to 75% of them singletons. As for treatment: oral pan-JAK inhibitor, 5-10 mg twice daily. The material sequenced was CD4+ T cells sorted from blood, taken at week 4, from a patient treated with tofacitinib. The receptors originated from a human donor with alopecia areata.

This chain connects TRBV5-1 to TRBJ2-3; the D gene is possibly TRBD2 (5 bases). Deletions cut 2 bases from V and 7 bases from J, with 11 bases between. In germline, CDR1 is SGHRS, CDR2 YFSETQ. CDR3 length equals 13 residues. The DNA of the CDR3 is TGCGCCAGCAGCTTCGGGGAGTCATATACGCAGTATTTT. Its translation: CASSFGESYTQYF.

This clone was counted between two and nine times. The CDR3 DNA reads as TGTGCCAGCAGCCAAGTAAATAAAGCTGGGGGCTACACCTTC. It yields the protein CASSQVNKAGGYTF. The rearrangement links TRBV4-2 to TRBJ1-2, with no clear D. The CDR3 loop spans 14 amino acids. The V and J ends lost 1 base and 8 bases respectively, with 14 bases between them. CDR1 LGHNA and CDR2 YNFKEQ come from the germline V gene.

The chain couples TRBV30 to TRBJ2-2, with TRBD1 matching over 8 bases. V trimming: 4 bases; J trimming: 6 bases; junction bases outside the gene matches: 13. The CDR3 runs 16 residues. In germline, CDR1 is GTSNPN, CDR2 SVGIG (reference sequence). The CDR3: CAWTLPTGVLSGELFF. The CDR3 DNA sequence: TGTGCCTGGACCCTACCGACAGGGGTTCTTTCCGGGGAGCTGTTTTTT.

This clone was seen only a few times. This chain links TRBV29-1 with TRBJ2-3, with 10 bases lining up with TRBD2. This CDR3 comprises 15 residues. Trimming took 8 bases from V and 6 from J; bases not matched to a gene: 14. The germline V gene has CDR1 SQVTM and CDR2 ANQGSEA. CDR3 in amino acids: CSSEGSSGSSDTQYF. For the CDR3, the DNA is TGCAGCTCGGAAGGATCTAGCGGGAGCTCTGATACGCAGTATTTT.

This rearrangement joins TRBV4-1 to TRBJ2-7; D perhaps matches TRBD1 (5 bases). Germline CDR1 reads MGHRA; CDR2 reads YSYEKL. This CDR3 is built from 16 residues. Trimming left V 0 bases short and J 2 bases short, with 14 bases between. DNA of the CDR3: TGCGCCAGCAGCCAAGATTCCGCGACAGAAACCTACGAGCAGTACTTC. Its protein is CASSQDSATETYEQYF.

This clone occurred a few times. V gene TRBV7-3 combines with J gene TRBJ1-1; D unresolved. The CDR3 has 13 residues. The V and J ends lost 5 bases and 11 bases respectively, with 18 bases between them. CDR1 is SGHTA, CDR2 FQGTGA, per germline. Here the CDR3 reads CASSPLPQGEAFF. As DNA, the CDR3 is TGTGCCAGCAGCCCGCTTCCCCAAGGCGAGGCTTTCTTT.

This chain uses TRBV28 with TRBJ2-3, with D perhaps matching TRBD2 (5 bases). Germline V lookup: CDR1 MDHEN, CDR2 SYDVKM. CDR3 size: 15 residues. Trimming left V 6 bases short and J 5 bases short, with 18 bases between. The CDR3 here is CASRSTAIARDTQYF. Written as DNA, the CDR3 is TGTGCCAGCAGGTCAACGGCCATAGCGAGAGATACGCAGTATTTT.

This chain connects TRBV29-1 to TRBJ2-7, with D perhaps matching TRBD1 (5 bases). The V and J ends lost 3 bases and 3 bases respectively, with 12 bases between them. This CDR3 spans 13 amino acids. Germline CDR1 is SQVTM and CDR2 is ANQGSEA. The CDR3 nucleotides read TGCAGCGTTGAGGGCAGGGTAGTCTACGAGCAGTACTTC. This translates into CSVEGRVVYEQYF.

In its sample, this clone was seen a few times. The chain combines TRBV7-2 with TRBJ2-3; 13 positions match TRBD2. V shed 4 bases, J shed 4 bases, and the junction held 2 bases outside the gene matches. There are 15 residues in the CDR3. From germline, CDR1 is SGHTA and CDR2 FQGNSA. For the CDR3, the DNA is TGTGCCAGCAGCTATACTAGCGGGGGGGCAGATACGCAGTATTTT. Amino acid sequence: CASSYTSGGADTQYF.

The V and J genes are TRBV5-1 and TRBJ2-7, with TRBD2 matching over 10 bases. The CDR3 has 16 residues. V dropped 4 bases and J dropped 2; count of bases not matched to a gene: 9. Germline V CDR1 and CDR2: SGHRS, YFSETQ. Here the CDR3 DNA reads TGCGCCAGCAGCCCGACTGAGCGGGGGGGAGCCTACGAGCAGTACTTC. It is translated as CASSPTERGGAYEQYF.

This clone was seen only once. The chain employs TRBV4-3 and TRBJ2-1; no clear D gene. Trimming left V 0 bases short and J 2 bases short, with 5 bases between. This CDR3 spans 14 amino acids. From germline, CDR1 is LGHNA and CDR2 YSLEER. DNA for the CDR3: TGCGCCAGCAGCCAAGACACAGCCTACAATGAGCAGTTCTTC. As protein: CASSQDTAYNEQFF.

The V gene is TRBV29-1, the J gene TRBJ2-3; D not certain. The V gene's germline CDR1 is SQVTM and CDR2 ANQGSEA. The V end was cut by 3 bases, the J end by 6 bases, with 10 bases between. The CDR3 has 12 residues. The CDR3 loop reads CSVEATADTQYF. The CDR3, as DNA: TGCAGCGTTGAGGCTACGGCGGATACGCAGTATTTT.

The chain combines TRBV30 with TRBJ2-5; D not resolved. This CDR3 has 16 amino acids. From germline, CDR1 is GTSNPN and CDR2 SVGIG (reference sequence). V shed 1 base and J shed 5 bases, with 20 bases lying between them. The CDR3 region has the DNA TGTGCCTGGAGTGAACCGTACAATGGGCTTCGGGAGACCCAGTACTTC. This codes for CAWSEPYNGLRETQYF.

Only one count was recorded for this clone. V is TRBV27 and J is TRBJ1-5; a possible D gene is TRBD1 (5 bases). The V gene's germline CDR1 is MNHEY and CDR2 SMNVEV (reference sequence). V dropped 3 bases and J dropped 6 bases, with 9 bases sitting between them. The CDR3 runs 13 residues. CDR3 residues: CASSFQGGQPQHF. Here the CDR3 DNA reads TGTGCCAGCAGTTTCCAGGGAGGTCAGCCCCAGCATTTT.

A remark on this clone: At one end the junction does not follow the germline gene, possibly because of a read error. V usage is TRBV5-4 and J usage is TRBJ2-5; 10 positions match TRBD2. Germline V lookup: CDR1 SGHNT, CDR2 YYREEE (reference sequence). The CDR3 length is 16 residues. This CDR3 is CASSQSSGRGGETQYF. The CDR3 DNA is TGCGCCAGCAGCCAATCTAGCGGGAGAGGTGGCGAGACCCAGTACTTC.

The chain uses TRBV23-1 and TRBJ2-3; 7 nucleotides line up with TRBD1. TRBV23-1 is sorted into the ORF group, with uncertain function. Trimming cost V 0 bases and J 3 bases; bases outside gene matches: 12. This CDR3 has 18 residues. DNA for the CDR3: TGCGCCAGCAGTCAATCTCGAACGGGACAGCGGATAACAGATACGCAGTATTTT. Its translation: CASSQSRTGQRITDTQYF.

A few counts support this clone. The chain employs TRBV30 and TRBJ1-1; D remains unclear. Trimming removed 7 bases from V and 6 bases from J, with 18 bases in between. The CDR3 consists of 13 residues. Per the germline V gene, CDR1 is GTSNPN and CDR2 is SVGIG (reference sequence). CDR3 sequence: CALGRAGIPEAFF. CDR3 bases: TGTGCCTTAGGACGGGCCGGGATCCCTGAAGCTTTCTTT.

This clone was detected a few times. This chain connects TRBV30 to TRBJ2-3, with 10 bases that match TRBD2. The CDR3 is 15 amino acids. V shed 3 bases, J shed 4 bases, and the junction held 7 bases outside the gene matches. The V gene's germline CDR1 is GTSNPN and CDR2 SVGIG (reference sequence). The CDR3 sequence is CAWSLGLAGADTQYF. The CDR3 DNA reads as TGTGCCTGGAGCCTAGGGCTAGCGGGAGCAGATACGCAGTATTTT.

The gene calls are TRBV7-2 and TRBJ2-1; 10 bases agree with TRBD2. Germline CDR1 SGHTA, CDR2 FQGNSA. The CDR3 is made up of 18 amino acids. Unmatched junction bases numbered 10, after V lost 5 bases and J lost 0 bases. The CDR3 DNA reads as TGTGCCAGCAGCCCCTCCGGGACTAGCGTCAGCTCCTACAATGAGCAGTTCTTC. This encodes CASSPSGTSVSSYNEQFF.

The V call is TRBV28, the J call TRBJ2-5; the match to TRBD2 covers 8 bases. The CDR3 is made up of 15 amino acids. With 6 bases clipped from V and 5 bases from J, the junction kept 11 bases outside the gene matches. Germline CDR1 reads MDHEN; CDR2 reads SYDVKM. The CDR3 DNA reads TGTGCCAGCAGCTGGTACAGCGGGAGCGGGGAGACCCAGTACTTC. Translated, it gives CASSWYSGSGETQYF. The variable domain in full, with the rest retrieved from reference TRBV28 and TRBJ2-5, is DVKVTQSSRYLVKRTGEKVFLECVQDMDHENMFWYRQDPGLGLRLIYFSYDVKMKEKGDIPEGYSVSREKKERFSLILESASTNQTSMYLCASSWYSGSGETQYFGPGTRLLVL.

The CDR3 DNA is TGTGCCACCAGCAGGAACCGACCGGGACATAGCTACGAGCAGTACTTC. Amino acid sequence: CATSRNRPGHSYEQYF. The J gene is TRBJ2-7, the V gene TRBV15; perhaps TRBD1 as D (6 bases). The CDR3 length is 16 residues. Germline-derived CDR1 and CDR2 are LNHNV and YYDKDF (reference sequence). V was pared by 3 bases and J by 3 bases, with 18 bases between.

The chain has TRBV28 and TRBJ1-5; D is perhaps TRBD1 (5 bases). V was clipped by 5 bases and J by 5 bases, with 13 bases between them. CDR1 MDHEN and CDR2 SYDVKM come from the germline V gene. The CDR3 sequence is 14 residues long. CDR3 loop: CASSGGGTHQPQHF. CDR3 bases: TGTGCCAGCAGTGGGGGAGGGACCCATCAGCCCCAGCATTTT.

The chain is built from TRBV6-5 and TRBJ2-1, with D perhaps TRBD1 or TRBD2 (5 bases each). Germline V gene lookup returns CDR1 MNHEY and CDR2 SVGAGI. The CDR3 length is 11 residues. Between the trimmed V and J ends, which lost 5 bases and 16 bases, there was a span of 15 bases. The CDR3 DNA is TGTGCCAGCAGTCTTCTCCGGGACGACTTCTTC. This translates into CASSLLRDDFF.

The rearrangement uses TRBV2 and TRBJ2-7; no firm D call. Germline CDR1 reads SNHLY; CDR2 reads FYNNEI. The V gene lost 10 bases and the J gene lost 5 bases, with 15 bases spanning the gap. This CDR3 has 12 residues. This CDR3 reads CATSLLSDEQYF. CDR3 DNA sequence: TGTGCCACCTCTTTATTGTCCGACGAGCAGTACTTC.

The chain joins TRBV30 to TRBJ2-1, with 7 bases that match TRBD1. The CDR3 spans 15 residues. Germline CDR1 reads GTSNPN; CDR2 reads SVGIG (reference sequence). V was pared by 0 bases and J by 7 bases, with 9 bases of the junction left unmatched. In DNA, the CDR3 is TGTGCCTGGAGTGTGGCCTTGACAGGGTGGAATGAGCAGTTCTTC. It specifies CAWSVALTGWNEQFF.

Only a few counts were recorded for this clone. The rearrangement joins TRBV7-6 to TRBJ2-7; D call uncertain. Germline V lookup: CDR1 SGHVS, CDR2 FNYEAQ. CDR3 length: 13 residues. V lost 4 bases to trimming and J lost 3 bases, with 10 bases between them. Written as DNA, the CDR3 is TGTGCCAGCAGCTCCCTCCCCAACTACGAGCAGTACTTC. This sequence encodes CASSSLPNYEQYF.

The chain has TRBV7-2 and TRBJ2-7; the D is unclear. The germline V gene encodes CDR1 SGHTA and CDR2 FQGNSA. V was cut by 3 bases and J by 12 bases, with 12 bases left in between. The CDR3 runs to 11 residues. The CDR3 DNA is TGTGCCAGCAGCTTTTCCGGGCGGCTGTACTTC. Protein product: CASSFSGRLYF.

The rearrangement links TRBV30 to TRBJ1-5; the D gene is possibly TRBD1 (6 bases). The CDR3 loop spans 13 amino acids. Trimming left V 1 base short and J 7 bases short, with 11 bases between. The V gene's germline CDR1 is GTSNPN and CDR2 SVGIG (reference sequence). The CDR3 coding sequence is TGTGCCTGGAGTGCAGGGGTGGGACAGCCCCAGCATTTT. Translation: CAWSAGVGQPQHF.

The chain links TRBV30 to TRBJ2-5; 13 nucleotides match TRBD2. The DNA end lines up better with TRBJ2-7; the J call may be wrong. The germline V gene has CDR1 GTSNPN and CDR2 SVGIG (reference sequence). This CDR3 region has 14 residues. In DNA form, the CDR3 reads TGTGCCTGTGCGGGACTAGCGGGAACCTACGAGCAGTACTTC. Translated, it gives CACAGLAGTYEQYF.